This TCR beta chain was recovered during a study of cytomegalovirus exposure and HLA in healthy donors. Remarks on this clone: Its antigen is currently unknown.

V trimming: 4 bases; J trimming: 5 bases; junction bases outside the gene matches: 9. The CDR3 has 15 amino acids. Germline CDR1 and CDR2: SGHDT and YYEEEE. Both 60 Vbeta primers and 13 Jbeta primers went into the PCR. Clones were sequenced by immunoSEQ multiplex PCR, and TCRdb holds only the in-frame ones, with some missing. This table holds under 200,000 clones, about 13% found once. Whole-study findings and limits: A later analysis showed HLA-associated TCR beta chains outstripping equally common others in clonal expansion.

The sample comprised PBMCs. The sequence derives from a man aged 50 to 60 in good health and CMV-seropositive. V usage is TRBV5-6 and J usage is TRBJ2-3, with 8 bases identical to TRBD2. CDR3 in amino acids: CASSGPGLGEDTQYF. In DNA form, the CDR3 reads TGTGCCAGCAGCGGGCCGGGACTAGGGGAAGATACGCAGTATTTT. Full variable domain (rest looked up from reference TRBV5-6 and TRBJ2-3): DAGVTQSPTHLIKTRGQQVTLRCSPKSGHDTVSWYQQALGQGPQFIFQYYEEEERQRGNFPDRFSGHQFPNYSSELNVNALLLGDSALYLCASSGPGLGEDTQYFGPGTRLTVL.